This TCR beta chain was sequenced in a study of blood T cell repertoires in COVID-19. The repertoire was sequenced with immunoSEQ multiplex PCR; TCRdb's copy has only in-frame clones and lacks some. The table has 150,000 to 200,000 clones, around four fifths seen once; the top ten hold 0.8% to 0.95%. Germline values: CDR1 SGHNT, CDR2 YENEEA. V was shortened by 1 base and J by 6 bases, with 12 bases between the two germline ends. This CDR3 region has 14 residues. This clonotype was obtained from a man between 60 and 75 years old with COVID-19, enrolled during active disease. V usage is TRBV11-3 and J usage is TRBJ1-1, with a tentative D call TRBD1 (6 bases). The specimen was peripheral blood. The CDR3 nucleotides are TGTGCCAGCAGCTTAGGGTTGGGGGGGCCTGAAGCTTTCTTT. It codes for CASSLGLGGPEAFF. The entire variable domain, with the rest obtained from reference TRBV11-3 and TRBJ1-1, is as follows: EAGVVQSPRYKIIEKKQPVAFWCNPISGHNTLYWYLQNLGQGPELLIRYENEEAVDDSQLPKDRFSAERLKGVDSTLKIQPAELGDSAVYLCASSLGLGGPEAFFGQGTRLTVV.